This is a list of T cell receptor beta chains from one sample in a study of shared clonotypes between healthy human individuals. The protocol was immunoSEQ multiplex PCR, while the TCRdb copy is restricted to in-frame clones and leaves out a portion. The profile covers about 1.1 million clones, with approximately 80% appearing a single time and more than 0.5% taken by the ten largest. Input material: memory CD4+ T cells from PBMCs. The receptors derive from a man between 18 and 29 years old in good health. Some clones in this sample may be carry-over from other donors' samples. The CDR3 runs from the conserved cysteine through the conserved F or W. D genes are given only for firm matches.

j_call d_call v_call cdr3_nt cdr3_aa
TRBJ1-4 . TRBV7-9 TGTGCCAGCAGCTCCCCCGGTGGATGGGATGAAAAACTGTTTTTT CASSSPGGWDEKLFF
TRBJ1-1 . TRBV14 TGTGCCAGCAGCCAAGAGTCCGGGGCTGAAGCTTTCTTT CASSQESGAEAFF
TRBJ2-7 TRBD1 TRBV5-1 TGCGCCAGCAGCCTAAGACAGGGAAGGGCCGAGCAGTACTTC CASSLRQGRAEQYF
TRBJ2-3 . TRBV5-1 TGCGCCAGCAGCTTGGCTTCCCCTCCGACGCAGTATTTT CASSLASPPTQYF
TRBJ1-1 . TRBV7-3 TGTGCCAGCAGCTTAGATCCGGGGCAGGCAACTGAAGCTTTCTTT CASSLDPGQATEAFF
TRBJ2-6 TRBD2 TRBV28 TGTGCCAGTACAGATGTTAGCGGGATCGTGGGTGGGGCCAACGTCCTGACTTTC CASTDVSGIVGGANVLTF
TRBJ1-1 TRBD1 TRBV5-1 TGCGCCAGCAGCTCCCAAGGAGGGGGCCGGGACACTGAAGCTTTCTTT CASSSQGGGRDTEAFF
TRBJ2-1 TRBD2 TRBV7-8 TGTGCCAGCAATAAACTACTGGCGGGAGGGTGGAATGAGCAGTTCTTC CASNKLLAGGWNEQFF
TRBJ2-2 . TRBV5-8 TGTGCCAGCAGCTTGGTTGGCATGAACACCGGGGAGCTGTTTTTT CASSLVGMNTGELFF
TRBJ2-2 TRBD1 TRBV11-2 TGTGCCAGCAGCTTTCCGGCGGGCAGGGGGACCGGGGAGCTGTTTTTT CASSFPAGRGTGELFF
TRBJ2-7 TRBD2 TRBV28 TGTGCCAGCAGTCTAGCGGGAGGGATCTCCTACGAGCAGTACTTC CASSLAGGISYEQYF